This entry lists 22 T cell receptor beta chains sequenced from one sample in a study of cytomegalovirus exposure and HLA in healthy donors. The PCR employed 60 Vbeta primers together with 13 Jbeta primers. Here immunoSEQ multiplex PCR was the method, and the copy in TCRdb shows in-frame clones only, minus some. The sample contains some 200,000 clones, 70% of which appear only once. The sequenced material came from PBMCs. These receptor sequences come from a man aged 35-49 years in good health and CMV-seropositive.

This rearrangement joins TRBV29-1 to TRBJ2-7; D not certain. The CDR3 is 11 amino acids. V was shortened by 6 bases and J by 0 bases, with 6 bases between the two germline ends. Germline values: CDR1 SQVTM, CDR2 ANQGSEA. The CDR3 is CSVFLSYEQYF. Here the CDR3 DNA reads TGCAGCGTATTCCTCTCCTACGAGCAGTACTTC.

The chain links TRBV2 to TRBJ1-1; the D is unclear. Trimming left V 6 bases short and J 0 bases short, with 8 bases between. The V gene's germline CDR1 is SNHLY and CDR2 FYNNEI. The CDR3 runs 13 residues. The CDR3 reads CASSVYMNTEAFF. For the CDR3, the DNA is TGTGCCAGCAGCGTTTACATGAACACTGAAGCTTTCTTT.

As for this clone: The junction differs from germline at one of its ends, possibly a read error. The chain is built from TRBV15 and TRBJ1-2; 8 bases are a match to TRBD1. CDR3 size: 16 residues. CDR1 and CDR2 from the germline V gene are LNHNV and YYDKDF (reference sequence). CDR3 sequence reads: CATSSRSRTGNYAYTF. CDR3 coding DNA: TGTGCCACCAGCAGTCGCTCAAGGACAGGGAACTATGCCTACACCTTC.

A single count supports this clone. The chain uses TRBV7-8 and TRBJ1-1; D gene unclear. This CDR3 contains 14 residues. V dropped 2 bases and J dropped 1 base, with 8 bases sitting between them. Germline CDR1 reads SGHVS; CDR2 reads FQNEAQ. The CDR3 sequence is CASSLSGRNTEAFF. The DNA of the CDR3 is TGTGCCAGCAGCTTAAGTGGGCGGAACACTGAAGCTTTCTTT.

The CDR3 sequence: CASSESAGLAGGRTDTQYF. The DNA for the CDR3 is TGCGCCAGCAGTGAGTCAGCGGGACTAGCGGGGGGCCGCACAGATACGCAGTATTTT. The genes are TRBV10-1 and TRBJ2-3, with 15 bases that match TRBD2. Germline V CDR1 and CDR2: WNHNN, SYGVQD (reference sequence). Losses at the gene ends were 0 bases for V and 1 base for J; bases not matched to a gene: 5. The CDR3 extends over 19 amino acids.

The chain uses TRBV7-2 and TRBJ2-1, with 12 bases aligning to TRBD2. In germline, CDR1 is SGHTA, CDR2 FQGNSA. CDR3 length: 14 amino acids. The junction had 2 bases not matched to a gene; V was cut back by 6 bases and J by 5 bases. CDR3: CASRRLAGDNEQFF. DNA of the CDR3: TGTGCCAGCAGACGACTAGCGGGGGACAATGAGCAGTTCTTC. Full variable domain (remainder filled in from reference TRBV7-2 and TRBJ2-1): GAGVSQSPSNKVTEKGKDVELRCDPISGHTALYWYRQSLGQGLEFLIYFQGNSAPDKSGLPSDRFSAERTGGSVSTLTIQRTQQEDSAVYLCASRRLAGDNEQFFGPGTRLTVL.

This clone has a handful of counts. This chain uses TRBV5-1 with TRBJ1-2; D gene uncertain. With 4 bases removed from V and 4 bases from J, the gap between germline ends came to 20 bases. The CDR3 is made up of 16 amino acids. The germline V gene has CDR1 SGHRS and CDR2 YFSETQ. The CDR3 protein is CASSLRGISEGYGYTF. The CDR3 nucleotides read TGCGCCAGCAGCCTTCGAGGGATTTCTGAGGGCTATGGCTACACCTTC. The complete variable domain, with remaining parts taken from reference TRBV5-1 and TRBJ1-2, reads KAGVTQTPRYLIKTRGQQVTLSCSPISGHRSVSWYQQTPGQGLQFLFEYFSETQRNKGNFPGRFSGRQFSNSRSEMNVSTLELGDSALYLCASSLRGISEGYGYTFGSGTRLTVV.

The chain carries TRBV7-2 and TRBJ1-1; no definite D call. Germline CDR1 reads SGHTA; CDR2 reads FQGNSA. The CDR3 covers 11 residues. The germline V and J ends were trimmed by 11 bases and 1 base, with 8 bases remaining between them. The CDR3 DNA follows: TGTGCCGGGTGGGCGAACACTGAAGCTTTCTTT. Protein sequence: CAGWANTEAFF.

The rearrangement uses TRBV19 and TRBJ1-1; a weak D match, TRBD1 (5 bases). This CDR3 contains 14 residues. With 6 bases removed from V and 1 base from J, the gap between germline ends came to 12 bases. The V gene's germline CDR1 is LNHDA and CDR2 SQIVND (reference sequence). The CDR3 sequence is CASSPRGSNTEAFF. CDR3 nucleotide sequence: TGTGCCAGTAGCCCCCGGGGGTCGAACACTGAAGCTTTCTTT.

This clone was detected only a few times. The rearrangement joins TRBV5-1 to TRBJ2-1, with TRBD1 identical over 9 bases. Germline lookup yields CDR1 SGHRS and CDR2 YFSETQ. Losses at the gene ends were 2 bases for V and 7 bases for J; bases not matched to a gene: 10. The CDR3 runs to 16 residues. The CDR3 loop reads CASSFPGTGTLNEQFF. CDR3 nucleotide sequence: TGCGCCAGCAGCTTTCCTGGGACAGGGACCTTGAATGAGCAGTTCTTC. Using reference TRBV5-1 and TRBJ2-1 for the parts outside the CDR3, the full variable domain is KAGVTQTPRYLIKTRGQQVTLSCSPISGHRSVSWYQQTPGQGLQFLFEYFSETQRNKGNFPGRFSGRQFSNSRSEMNVSTLELGDSALYLCASSFPGTGTLNEQFFGPGTRLTVL.

The chain uses TRBV28 and TRBJ1-2, with a weak D call TRBD1 (6 bases). The V end lost 5 bases, the J end lost 3 bases, and 19 bases lay between the germline ends. The germline gives CDR1 MDHEN, CDR2 SYDVKM. CDR3 size: 16 residues. DNA for the CDR3: TGTGCCAGCAGTCCTCCTCAGGGGCCTGCACACTATGGCTACACCTTC. Translation gives CASSPPQGPAHYGYTF.

The genes are TRBV28 and TRBJ1-4, with TRBD1 matching 10 bases. After removal of 6 bases from V and 0 bases from J, the junction contained 7 bases not matched to a gene. The CDR3 contains 17 residues. The germline gives CDR1 MDHEN, CDR2 SYDVKM. CDR3 bases: TGTGCCAGCAGGGGACAGGGGAGAGGTCCAACTAATGAAAAACTGTTTTTT. It codes for CASRGQGRGPTNEKLFF.

The rearrangement uses TRBV27 and TRBJ1-2; D remains unclear. The germline gives CDR1 MNHEY, CDR2 SMNVEV (reference sequence). The CDR3 runs to 14 residues. V lost 5 bases, J lost 7 bases, and 17 bases lay in between. DNA of the CDR3: TGTGCCAGCAGTGACGGACTCCTCGGAGGTGGCTACACCTTC. This sequence encodes CASSDGLLGGGYTF.

On this clone: At the DNA level, this CDR3 is encoded by other sequences in the same sample as well. V and J are TRBV25-1 and TRBJ1-2; D may be TRBD1 (5 bases). The V and J ends lost 6 bases and 5 bases respectively, with 19 bases between them. The length of the CDR3 is 15 residues. Germline CDR1 reads MGHDK; CDR2 reads SYGVNS. CDR3 sequence reads: CASSEGGGVGYGYTF. The CDR3 DNA reads TGTGCCAGCAGCGAAGGCGGAGGGGTAGGGTATGGCTACACCTTC.

The chain uses TRBV9 and TRBJ2-3; the D gene is possibly TRBD2 (7 bases). This CDR3 is built from 16 residues. V lost 0 bases and J 1 base, leaving 12 bases between the germline ends. Germline CDR1 SGDLS, CDR2 YYNGEE. This chain's CDR3 is CASSVEGGGGTDTQYF. CDR3 sequence (DNA): TGTGCCAGCAGCGTAGAGGGGGGGGGAGGCACAGATACGCAGTATTTT.

There are a few counts of this clone. The rearrangement uses TRBV2 and TRBJ1-5, with D possibly TRBD1 on 5 matching bases. Looked up from germline, CDR1 is SNHLY and CDR2 is FYNNEI. This CDR3 comprises 16 residues. V was trimmed by 3 bases and J by 4 bases, leaving 16 bases between them. The CDR3, as DNA: TGTGCCAGCAGTGACCTGGGGGGACGGATAAATCAGCCCCAGCATTTT. Translated, it gives CASSDLGGRINQPQHF.

The J gene is TRBJ1-1, the V gene TRBV7-9; 7 bases match TRBD1. Germline CDR1 and CDR2: SEHNR and FQNEAQ (reference sequence). The CDR3 consists of 16 residues. The V segment lost 3 bases and the J segment 0 bases; nucleotides outside the gene matches: 7. This chain's CDR3 is CASSFPRQGMNTEAFF. CDR3 in DNA: TGTGCCAGCAGCTTCCCTCGACAGGGTATGAACACTGAAGCTTTCTTT.

V gene TRBV27 combines with J gene TRBJ1-2; 10 positions agree with TRBD1. The V gene end was trimmed by 3 bases and the J gene end by 3 bases; junction bases not matched to a gene: 1. The germline V gene encodes CDR1 MNHEY and CDR2 SMNVEV (reference sequence). CDR3 length: 14 amino acids. CDR3 sequence: CASSFGTGDYGYTF. CDR3 coding DNA: TGTGCCAGCAGTTTTGGGACAGGGGACTATGGCTACACCTTC.

The CDR3: CASRSLEGIRRSPLHF. CDR3 bases: TGTGCAAGTCGCTCGTTGGAGGGTATAAGACGATCACCCCTCCACTTT. The chain has TRBV12-2 and TRBJ1-6. TRBV12-2 is given as a pseudogene. This CDR3 comprises 16 residues.

This clone was observed a few times. This chain uses TRBV4-1 with TRBJ1-2; 8 positions agree with TRBD1. CDR3 length: 15 residues. The J segment lost 7 bases and the V segment lost 1 base, leaving 8 bases of the junction unmatched. Germline V gene lookup returns CDR1 MGHRA and CDR2 YSYEKL. The CDR3: CASSQAFQGAGGYTF. CDR3 sequence (DNA): TGCGCCAGCAGCCAAGCGTTTCAGGGGGCGGGTGGCTACACCTTC.

This rearrangement joins TRBV4-1 to TRBJ2-5; 14 bases fit TRBD2. TRBJ2-7 explains the end of the DNA better; the J call may be wrong. The CDR3 loop spans 16 amino acids. Germline V gene data show CDR1 as MGHRA and CDR2 as YSYEKL. In DNA, the CDR3 is TGCGCCAGCAGCCGGCTAGGGACTAGCGGGGGCTACGAGCAGTACTTC. Translated: CASSRLGTSGGYEQYF.

This clone was detected a few times. V usage is TRBV28 and J usage is TRBJ2-1; D unresolved. The CDR3 contains 14 residues. Germline CDR1 MDHEN, CDR2 SYDVKM. V dropped 4 bases and J dropped 6 bases, with 13 bases sitting between them. The CDR3 sequence: CASSSALMSNEQFF. CDR3 nucleotides: TGTGCCAGCAGTTCCGCCTTAATGAGCAATGAGCAGTTCTTC.